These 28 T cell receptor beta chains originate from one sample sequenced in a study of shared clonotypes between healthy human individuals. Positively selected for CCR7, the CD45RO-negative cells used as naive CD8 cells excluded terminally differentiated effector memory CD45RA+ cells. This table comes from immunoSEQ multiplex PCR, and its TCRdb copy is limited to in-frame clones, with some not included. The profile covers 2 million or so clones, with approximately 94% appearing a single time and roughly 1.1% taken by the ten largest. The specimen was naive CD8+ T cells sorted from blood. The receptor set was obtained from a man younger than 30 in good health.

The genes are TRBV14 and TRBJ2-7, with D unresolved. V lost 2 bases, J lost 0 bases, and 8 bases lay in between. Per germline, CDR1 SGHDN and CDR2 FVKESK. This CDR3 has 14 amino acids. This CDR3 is CASSQIDHSYEQYF. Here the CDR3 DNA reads TGTGCCAGCAGCCAAATCGACCACTCCTACGAGCAGTACTTC.

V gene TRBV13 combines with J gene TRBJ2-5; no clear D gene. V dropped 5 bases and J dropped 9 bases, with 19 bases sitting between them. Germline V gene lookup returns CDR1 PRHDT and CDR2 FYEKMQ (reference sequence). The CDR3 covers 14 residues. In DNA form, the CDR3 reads TGTGCCAGCAGCCCGACCGAGGACCGTGGGGCCCAGTACTTC. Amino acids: CASSPTEDRGAQYF.

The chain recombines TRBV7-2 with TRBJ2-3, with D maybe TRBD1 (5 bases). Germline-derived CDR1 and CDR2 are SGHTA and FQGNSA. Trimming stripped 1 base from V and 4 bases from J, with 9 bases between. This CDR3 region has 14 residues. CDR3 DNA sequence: TGTGCCAGCAGCTTAGTCCTAGGGGCAGATACGCAGTATTTT. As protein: CASSLVLGADTQYF.

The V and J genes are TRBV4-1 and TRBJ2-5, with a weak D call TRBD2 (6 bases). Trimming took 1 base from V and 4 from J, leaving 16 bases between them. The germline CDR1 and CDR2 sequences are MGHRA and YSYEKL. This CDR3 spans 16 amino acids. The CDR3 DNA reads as TGCGCCAGCAGCCAAGTCGTGTTGGGGGGTGGAGAGACCCAGTACTTC. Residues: CASSQVVLGGGETQYF.

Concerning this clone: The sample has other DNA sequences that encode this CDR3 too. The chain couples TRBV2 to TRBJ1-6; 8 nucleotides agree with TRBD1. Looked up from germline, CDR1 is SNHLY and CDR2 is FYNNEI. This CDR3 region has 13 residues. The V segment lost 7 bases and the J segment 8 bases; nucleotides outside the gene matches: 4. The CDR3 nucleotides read TGTGCCAGCACTGGACAGGGAGATTCACCCCTCCACTTT. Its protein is CASTGQGDSPLHF.

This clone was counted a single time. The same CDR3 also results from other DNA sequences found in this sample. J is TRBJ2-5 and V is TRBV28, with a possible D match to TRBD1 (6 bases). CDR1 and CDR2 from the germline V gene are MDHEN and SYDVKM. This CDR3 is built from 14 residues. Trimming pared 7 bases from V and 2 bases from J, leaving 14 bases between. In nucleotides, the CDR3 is TGTGCCAGCACGCTTAGGGGGATACAAGAGACCCAGTACTTC. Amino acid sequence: CASTLRGIQETQYF.

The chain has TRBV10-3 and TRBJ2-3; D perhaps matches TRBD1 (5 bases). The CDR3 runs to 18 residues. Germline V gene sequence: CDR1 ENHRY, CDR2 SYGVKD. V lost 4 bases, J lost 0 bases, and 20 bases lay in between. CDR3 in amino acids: CAISVGATAGWSTDTQYF. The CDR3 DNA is TGTGCCATCAGTGTAGGAGCAACGGCAGGGTGGAGCACAGATACGCAGTATTTT.

This chain's CDR3 is CASSPYLGQGATGGYTF. CDR3 DNA: TGTGCCAGCAGCCCCTATCTCGGACAGGGGGCAACGGGTGGCTACACCTTC. The V call is TRBV11-2, the J call TRBJ1-2, with 11 bases that match TRBD1. This CDR3 has 17 amino acids. V trimming: 5 bases; J trimming: 7 bases; junction bases outside the gene matches: 15. Germline V gene data show CDR1 as SGHAT and CDR2 as FQNNGV.

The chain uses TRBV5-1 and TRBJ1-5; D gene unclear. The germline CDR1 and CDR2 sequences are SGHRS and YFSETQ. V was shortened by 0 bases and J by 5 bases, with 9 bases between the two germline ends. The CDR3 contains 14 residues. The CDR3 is CASSLEGGHQPQHF. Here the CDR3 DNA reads TGCGCCAGCAGCTTGGAGGGAGGGCATCAGCCCCAGCATTTT.

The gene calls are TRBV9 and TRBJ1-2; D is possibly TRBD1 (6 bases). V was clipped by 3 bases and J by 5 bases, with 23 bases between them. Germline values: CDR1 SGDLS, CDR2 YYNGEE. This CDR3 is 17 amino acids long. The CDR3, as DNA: TGTGCCAGCAGCGCCCGCAAGGGGGATGCGGTAGAGTATGGCTACACCTTC. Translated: CASSARKGDAVEYGYTF.

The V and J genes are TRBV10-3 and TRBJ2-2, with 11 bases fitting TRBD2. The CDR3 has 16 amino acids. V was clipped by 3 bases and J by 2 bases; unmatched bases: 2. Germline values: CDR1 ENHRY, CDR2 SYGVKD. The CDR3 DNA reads TGTGCCATCAGTGAACTAGCGGGGGTCAACACCGGGGAGCTGTTTTTT. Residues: CAISELAGVNTGELFF.

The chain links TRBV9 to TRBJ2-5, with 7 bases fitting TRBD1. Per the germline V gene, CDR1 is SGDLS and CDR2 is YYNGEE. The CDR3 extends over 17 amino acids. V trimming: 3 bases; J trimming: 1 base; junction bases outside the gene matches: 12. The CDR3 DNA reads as TGTGCCAGCAGCGCATCGAGGACAGGCGCCAGCCAAGAGACCCAGTACTTC. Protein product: CASSASRTGASQETQYF.

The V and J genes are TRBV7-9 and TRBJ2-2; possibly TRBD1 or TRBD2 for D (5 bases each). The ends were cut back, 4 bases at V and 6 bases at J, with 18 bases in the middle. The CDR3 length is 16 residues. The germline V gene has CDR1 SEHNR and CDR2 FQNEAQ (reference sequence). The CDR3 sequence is CASSSTGTPTPGELFF. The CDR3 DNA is TGTGCCAGCAGCTCCACCGGGACCCCGACTCCCGGGGAGCTGTTTTTT.

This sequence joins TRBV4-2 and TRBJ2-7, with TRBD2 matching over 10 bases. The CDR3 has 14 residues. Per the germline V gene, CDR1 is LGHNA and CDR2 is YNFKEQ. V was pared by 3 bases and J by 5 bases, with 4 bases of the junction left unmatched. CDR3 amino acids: CASSQGTSDDEQYF. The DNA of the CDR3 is TGTGCCAGCAGCCAGGGGACTAGCGACGACGAGCAGTACTTC.

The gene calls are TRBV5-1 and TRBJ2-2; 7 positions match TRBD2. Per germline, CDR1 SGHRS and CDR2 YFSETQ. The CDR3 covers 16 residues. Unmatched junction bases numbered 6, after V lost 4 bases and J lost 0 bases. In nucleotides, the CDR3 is TGCGCCAGCAGCCCCTGGGAGGGGACGAACACCGGGGAGCTGTTTTTT. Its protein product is CASSPWEGTNTGELFF.

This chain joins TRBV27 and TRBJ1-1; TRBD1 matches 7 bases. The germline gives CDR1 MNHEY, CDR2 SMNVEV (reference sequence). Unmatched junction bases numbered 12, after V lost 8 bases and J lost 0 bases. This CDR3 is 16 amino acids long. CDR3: CASHQIGTAMNTEAFF. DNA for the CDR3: TGTGCCAGCCATCAAATAGGGACAGCCATGAACACTGAAGCTTTCTTT.

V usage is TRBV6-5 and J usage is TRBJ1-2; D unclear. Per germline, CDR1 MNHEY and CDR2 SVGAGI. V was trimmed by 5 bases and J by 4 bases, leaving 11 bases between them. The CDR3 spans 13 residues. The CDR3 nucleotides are TGTGCCAGCAGTCTCTCGGAGACCTATGGCTACACCTTC. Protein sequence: CASSLSETYGYTF.

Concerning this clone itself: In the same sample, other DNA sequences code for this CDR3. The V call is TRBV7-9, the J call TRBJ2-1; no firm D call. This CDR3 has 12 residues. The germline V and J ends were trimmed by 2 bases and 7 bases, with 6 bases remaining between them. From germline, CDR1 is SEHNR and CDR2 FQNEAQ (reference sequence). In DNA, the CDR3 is TGTGCCAGCAGCTTACGGCCTAATGAGCAGTTCTTC. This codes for CASSLRPNEQFF.

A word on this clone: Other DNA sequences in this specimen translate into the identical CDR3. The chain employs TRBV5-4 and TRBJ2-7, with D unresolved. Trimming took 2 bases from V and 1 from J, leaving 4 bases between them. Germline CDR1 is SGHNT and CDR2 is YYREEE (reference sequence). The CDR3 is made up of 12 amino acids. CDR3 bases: TGTGCCAGCAGCTTCGGGTCCTACGAGCAGTACTTC. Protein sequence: CASSFGSYEQYF.

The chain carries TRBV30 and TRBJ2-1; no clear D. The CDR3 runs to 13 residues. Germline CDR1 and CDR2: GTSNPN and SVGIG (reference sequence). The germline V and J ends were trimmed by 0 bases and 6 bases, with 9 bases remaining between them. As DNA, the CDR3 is TGTGCCTGGAGTGTAGGGTGGGGCAATGAGCAGTTCTTC. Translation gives CAWSVGWGNEQFF.

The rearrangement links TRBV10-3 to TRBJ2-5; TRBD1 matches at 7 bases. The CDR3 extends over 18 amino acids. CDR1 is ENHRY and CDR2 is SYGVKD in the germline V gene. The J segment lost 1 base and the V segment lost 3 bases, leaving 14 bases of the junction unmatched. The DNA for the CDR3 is TGTGCCATCAGTGACCCCTGGACAGGAGAAAAGGGCCAAGAGACCCAGTACTTC. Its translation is CAISDPWTGEKGQETQYF.

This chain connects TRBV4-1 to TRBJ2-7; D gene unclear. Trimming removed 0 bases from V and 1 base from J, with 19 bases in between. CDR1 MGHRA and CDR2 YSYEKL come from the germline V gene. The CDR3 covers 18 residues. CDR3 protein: CASSQEVNIGLASYEQYF. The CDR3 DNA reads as TGCGCCAGCAGCCAAGAGGTAAATATCGGGCTGGCATCCTACGAGCAGTACTTC.

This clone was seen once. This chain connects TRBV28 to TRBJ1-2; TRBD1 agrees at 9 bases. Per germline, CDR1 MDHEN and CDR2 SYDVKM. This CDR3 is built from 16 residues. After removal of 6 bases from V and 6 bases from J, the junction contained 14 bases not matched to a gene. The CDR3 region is CASSFTLYRGRNGYTF. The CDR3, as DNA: TGTGCCAGCAGCTTCACCCTGTACAGGGGGCGTAATGGCTACACCTTC.

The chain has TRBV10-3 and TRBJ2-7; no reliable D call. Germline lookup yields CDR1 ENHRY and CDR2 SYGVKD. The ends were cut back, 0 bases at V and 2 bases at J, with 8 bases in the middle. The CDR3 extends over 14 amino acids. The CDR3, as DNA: TGTGCCATCAGTGAGTCGAGCCTCACCTACGAGCAGTACTTC. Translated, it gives CAISESSLTYEQYF.

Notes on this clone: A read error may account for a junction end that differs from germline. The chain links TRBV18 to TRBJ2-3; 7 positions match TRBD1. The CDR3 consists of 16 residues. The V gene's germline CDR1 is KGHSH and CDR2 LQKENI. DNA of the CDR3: TGTGCCAGCTCACCACCTCTAAGGGGGCCCACCGATACGCAGTACTTT. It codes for CASSPPLRGPTDTQYF.

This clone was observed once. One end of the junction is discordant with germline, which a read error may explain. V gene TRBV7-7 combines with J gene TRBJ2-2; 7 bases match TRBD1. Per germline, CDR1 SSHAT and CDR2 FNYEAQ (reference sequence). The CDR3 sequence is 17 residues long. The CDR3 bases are TGTGCTAGCAGCTTAGGGCCGACAGGGAAGTACACCGGGGAGCTGTTTTTT. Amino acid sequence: CASSLGPTGKYTGELFF.

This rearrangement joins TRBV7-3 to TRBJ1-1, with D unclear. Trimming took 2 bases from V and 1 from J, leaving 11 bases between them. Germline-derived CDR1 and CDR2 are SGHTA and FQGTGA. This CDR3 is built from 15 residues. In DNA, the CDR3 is TGTGCCAGCAGCTTATTCGGCGGTTGGAACACTGAAGCTTTCTTT. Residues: CASSLFGGWNTEAFF.

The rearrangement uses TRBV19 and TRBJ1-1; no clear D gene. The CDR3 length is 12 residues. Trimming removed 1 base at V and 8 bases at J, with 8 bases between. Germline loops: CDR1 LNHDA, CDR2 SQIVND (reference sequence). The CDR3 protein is CASSIGVQEAFF. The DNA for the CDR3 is TGTGCCAGTAGTATAGGAGTTCAAGAAGCTTTCTTT.